This T cell receptor beta chain was recorded in a study of PD-L1 blockade in urothelial cancer. Overall study context: Specimens of blood held a median count of approximately 150,000 T cells.

Measured with immunoSEQ multiplex PCR; TCRdb has only the in-frame clones, and not every one. The sample carries over 100,000 clones, more than 85% recorded once. For this clone: Its antigen is unidentified.

Whole-study findings and limits: Below-median blood TCR clonality before treatment forecast better survival.

Time point given: peripheral blood 6 weeks after treatment start. Source: PBMCs, taken around atezolizumab (anti-PD-L1) treatment. The clonotype comes from a man in his sixties with urothelial cancer.

This CDR3 is CASSFGAVGAKEQFF. The CDR3 DNA is TGTGCCAGCAGCTTTGGGGCAGTTGGAGCTAAGGAGCAGTTCTTC. This chain joins TRBV5-6 and TRBJ2-1; maybe TRBD1 (5 bases). V lost 2 bases, J lost 10 bases, and 19 bases lay in between. Germline loops: CDR1 SGHDT, CDR2 YYEEEE. The CDR3 consists of 15 residues.